The clone carrying this T cell receptor beta chain was observed a single time. In germline, CDR1 is KGHDR, CDR2 SFDVKD. The CDR3 runs to 14 residues. Between the trimmed V and J ends, which lost 7 bases and 10 bases, there was a span of 19 bases. TCRdb's table, derived via immunoSEQ multiplex PCR, lists solely in-frame clones and lacks some. This table has 50,000 to 70,000 clones, 70% to 90% appearing once. This sample is part of a study of blood T cell repertoires in COVID-19. As for the study in general: Sites in the United States, Italy and Spain provided acute and convalescent COVID-19 samples.

The rearrangement uses TRBV24-1 and TRBJ1-5, with D tentatively TRBD1 (5 bases). What was sequenced was peripheral blood. The clonotype was recovered from a human donor with active COVID-19. The donor label of this sample is uncertain. The CDR3 bases are TGTGCCACCAGGCACGGACACCTGGACCAACCCCAGCATTTT. It translates to CATRHGHLDQPQHF.